One sample yielded the 8 T cell receptor beta chains listed below, sequenced in a study of blood T cell repertoires in COVID-19. Generated by immunoSEQ multiplex PCR, the TCRdb table keeps only in-frame clones and is missing some. This sample yields approximately 150,000 clones, of which 80% to 90% are seen a single time; 9.5% to 13% belongs to the top ten. The sequenced sample was peripheral blood. The source is a human donor in a cohort sampled during active COVID-19.

This chain joins TRBV2 and TRBJ2-2; TRBD2 agrees at 8 bases. Trimming cost V 9 bases and J 2 bases; bases outside gene matches: 5. This CDR3 spans 14 amino acids. CDR1 is SNHLY and CDR2 is FYNNEI in the germline V gene. The CDR3 DNA sequence: TGTGCCAGGACGCGGGGGGTTAACACCGGGGAGCTGTTTTTT. It is translated as CARTRGVNTGELFF.

The chain has TRBV12-3 or TRBV12-4 and TRBJ2-3; unclear D gene. The V gene lost 6 bases and the J gene lost 1 base, with 8 bases spanning the gap. The CDR3 extends over 13 amino acids. The CDR3 bases are TGTGCCAGCAGACCCGAGGGCACAGATACGCAGTATTTT. Translating gives CASRPEGTDTQYF.

The V gene is TRBV21-1, the J gene TRBJ2-1; no DNA check was done on the table's D call, TRBD2. TRBV21-1 constitutes a pseudogene. The CDR3 spans 15 residues. CDR3 protein: CASSNRGGIYNEQFF. In DNA form, the CDR3 reads TGTGCCAGCAGCAATAGGGGCGGGATTTACAATGAGCAGTTCTTC.

The sample holds one count of this clone. The genes are TRBV18 and TRBJ2-7, with D possibly being TRBD2 (6 bases). Trimming left V 1 base short and J 4 bases short, with 8 bases between. The CDR3 contains 13 residues. In germline, CDR1 is KGHSH, CDR2 LQKENI. CDR3 region: CASSPLGGYEQYF. The CDR3 nucleotides are TGTGCCAGCTCACCACTGGGGGGATACGAGCAGTACTTC.

V is TRBV7-2 and J is TRBJ2-1, with D tentatively TRBD1 (5 bases). The CDR3 extends over 17 amino acids. The germline V and J ends were trimmed by 1 base and 0 bases, with 13 bases remaining between them. Germline-derived CDR1 and CDR2 are SGHTA and FQGNSA. This CDR3 reads CASSLGADRASYNEQFF. The CDR3 DNA follows: TGTGCCAGCAGCTTAGGGGCCGACAGAGCCTCCTACAATGAGCAGTTCTTC.

This chain connects TRBV13 to TRBJ2-7, with D perhaps matching TRBD2 (6 bases). V lost 5 bases and J lost 2, with 13 bases in between. This CDR3 has 14 residues. Germline V gives CDR1 PRHDT, CDR2 FYEKMQ (reference sequence). The CDR3 loop is CASSRRDFTYEQYF. DNA of the CDR3: TGTGCCAGCAGCCGCCGGGACTTTACCTACGAGCAGTACTTC. The whole variable domain, remainder taken from reference TRBV13 and TRBJ2-7, is AAGVIQSPRHLIKEKRETATLKCYPIPRHDTVYWYQQGPGQDPQFLISFYEKMQSDKGSIPDRFSAQQFSDYHSELNMSSLELGDSALYFCASSRRDFTYEQYFGPGTRLTVT.

This CDR3 is CATSRGQGNAETQYF. The CDR3 nucleotides are TGTGCCACCAGCAGAGGACAGGGGAATGCCGAGACCCAGTACTTC. V gene TRBV15 combines with J gene TRBJ2-5; 8 bases agree with TRBD1. CDR1 is LNHNV and CDR2 is YYDKDF in the germline V gene (reference sequence). The CDR3 sequence is 15 residues long. V shed 1 base and J 5 bases; nucleotides not matched to a gene: 6.

This clone was observed a handful of times. The V and J genes are TRBV2 and TRBJ1-5; possible D gene TRBD1, 6 bases. This CDR3 contains 15 residues. The germline gives CDR1 SNHLY, CDR2 FYNNEI. Trimming took 4 bases from V and 0 from J, leaving 10 bases between them. CDR3 residues: CASSVDSNSNQPQHF. CDR3 DNA: TGTGCCAGCAGTGTGGACAGTAATAGCAATCAGCCCCAGCATTTT.